These 2 T cell receptor beta chains were all obtained from the same sample, sequenced in a study of radiotherapy plus CTLA-4 blockade in lung cancer. Only in-frame clones appear in the TCRdb table, and some are missing; sequencing was by immunoSEQ multiplex PCR. The table records over 80,000 clones, approximately 86% of them present only once. This material consisted of peripheral blood, taken from a patient treated with radiotherapy plus ipilimumab. The receptors were gathered from a human donor with non-small cell lung cancer that progressed on radiotherapy plus ipilimumab.

The chain uses TRBV6-1 and TRBJ2-3; perhaps TRBD2 as D (5 bases). With 0 bases removed from V and 0 bases from J, the gap between germline ends came to 7 bases. Germline CDR1 is MNHNS and CDR2 is SASEGT. The CDR3 is made up of 15 amino acids. The CDR3 DNA reads TGTGCCAGCAGTGAAGCCCGGACTAGCACAGATACGCAGTATTTT. Translated: CASSEARTSTDTQYF.

CDR3: CASSYPSGNTIYF. In DNA, the CDR3 is TGTGCCAGCAGTTACCCCTCTGGAAACACCATATATTTT. The rearrangement uses TRBV6-6 and TRBJ1-3; D is unresolved. Trimming left V 2 bases short and J 0 bases short, with 2 bases between. This CDR3 region has 13 residues. Germline CDR1 reads MNHNY; CDR2 reads SVGAGI (reference sequence).